The next 8 T cell receptor beta chains were all read from a single sample in a study of blood T cell repertoires in COVID-19. Profiled with immunoSEQ multiplex PCR; TCRdb holds only in-frame clones, not every one. Of over 120,000 clones listed, approximately 86% were seen once; the top ten hold around 0.91%. The material sequenced was peripheral blood. The receptors originated from a woman aged 45-59 years with acute or convalescent COVID-19.

The J gene is TRBJ2-3, the V gene TRBV6-5; 9 nucleotides match TRBD1. The CDR3 covers 15 residues. Trimming took 6 bases from V and 2 from J; bases not matched to a gene: 6. Germline V gene data show CDR1 as MNHEY and CDR2 as SVGAGI. CDR3 coding DNA: TGTGCCAGCAGCCCGGGACAGGGAACCACAGATACGCAGTATTTT. Its translation is CASSPGQGTTDTQYF.

The rearrangement links TRBV3-1 (or the pseudogene TRBV3-2) to TRBJ2-7; tentative D call: TRBD1 (6 bases). V shed 0 bases and J shed 5 bases, with 14 bases lying between them. This CDR3 spans 15 amino acids. Germline V gene data show CDR1 as LGHDT and CDR2 as YNNKEL (reference sequence). The CDR3, as DNA: TGTGCCAGCAGCCAAGATACGGACAGAATCCACGAGCAGTACTTC. Its translation: CASSQDTDRIHEQYF.

V gene TRBV5-1 combines with J gene TRBJ2-7, with TRBD1 matching 9 bases. The trim removed 2 bases at V and 5 bases at J, leaving 8 bases unmatched. Germline values: CDR1 SGHRS, CDR2 YFSETQ. The CDR3 spans 15 residues. CDR3 sequence reads: CASSFPGQGFHEQYF. The DNA for the CDR3 is TGCGCCAGCAGCTTTCCGGGACAGGGATTCCACGAGCAGTACTTC.

The chain uses TRBV6-2 or TRBV6-3 and TRBJ2-7; D may be TRBD1 (6 bases). V was cut by 3 bases and J by 6 bases, with 15 bases left in between. The germline V gene has CDR1 MNHEY and CDR2 SVGEGT. CDR3 length: 14 amino acids. CDR3 in DNA: TGTGCCAGCAGTTATTCGTGGGACAACCCCGAGCAGTACTTC. It encodes CASSYSWDNPEQYF.

The CDR3 sequence: CASSQGKASGVWSEQFF. CDR3 DNA sequence: TGTGCCAGCAGCCAAGGAAAGGCTAGCGGGGTCTGGAGTGAGCAGTTCTTC. The chain uses TRBV3-1 (or the pseudogene TRBV3-2) and TRBJ2-1; TRBD2 matches at 9 bases. The length of the CDR3 is 17 residues. The J segment lost 9 bases and the V segment lost 1 base, leaving 13 bases of the junction unmatched. Germline values: CDR1 LGHDT, CDR2 YNNKEL (reference sequence).

The chain is built from TRBV6-6 and TRBJ1-1; D gene uncertain. The germline V gene encodes CDR1 MNHNY and CDR2 SVGAGI (reference sequence). With 2 bases removed from V and 6 bases from J, the gap between germline ends came to 16 bases. The CDR3 runs 15 residues. In nucleotides, the CDR3 is TGTGCCAGCAGTTACCCGGGTTCCAGTCCGGCTGAAGCTTTCTTT. This translates into CASSYPGSSPAEAFF.

The rearrangement links TRBV19 to TRBJ1-1, with TRBD1 as a possible D gene (6 bases). CDR3 length: 12 residues. Germline values: CDR1 LNHDA, CDR2 SQIVND (reference sequence). The germline V and J ends were trimmed by 6 bases and 3 bases, with 8 bases remaining between them. The CDR3 bases are TGTGCCAGTAGAGCAGGGGACACTGAAGCTTTCTTT. It yields the protein CASRAGDTEAFF.

CDR3: CASSLEKGTGTNYGYTF. The CDR3 DNA is TGCGCCAGCAGCTTGGAGAAGGGAACAGGCACGAACTATGGCTACACCTTC. The chain joins TRBV5-1 to TRBJ1-2; D possibly corresponds to TRBD1 (5 bases). The germline V and J ends were trimmed by 0 bases and 2 bases, with 17 bases remaining between them. Germline CDR1 SGHRS, CDR2 YFSETQ. The CDR3 has 17 residues.